This record covers a single T cell receptor beta chain. An end of the junction differs from the germline gene, which may be a read error. The sample comes from a study of regulatory T cells in long-lasting Graves disease. The germline CDR1 and CDR2 sequences are SGHRS and YFSETQ. The CDR3 length is 14 residues. Specified time point: persistent/refractory GD, antithyroid drugs over 5 years with positive TRAb. The TCR library was prepared using RNA isolated from PBMCs. Library construction for TCR beta used iRepertoire HTBI primers and Arm-PCR of CDR3 regions. TCRdb reprocessed the multiplex PCR reads with MiXCR, giving one entry per CDR3 protein. The sample has 400,000 or so distinct CDR3 sequences, around 20% seen once.

The sequenced sample was peripheral blood mononuclear cells (PBMCs), obtained when the disease was refractory, from a patient treated with antithyroid drugs. This sequence joins TRBV5-1 and TRBJ2-1, with a weak D call TRBD1 (6 bases). The clonotype originates from a female donor with Graves disease. CDR3 coding DNA: TGTGCCAGCAGCCCGAGGACAGTCGACAATGAGCAGTTCTTC. Translated: CASSPRTVDNEQFF.